Each of the 28 T cell receptor beta chains below was sequenced from the same sample in a study of T cells in localized non-small cell lung cancer. Assay: immunoSEQ multiplex PCR; the TCRdb copy retains only in-frame clones and omits some. Here the sample spans about 3,100 clones, around 25% being singletons. Sequencing was performed on normal lung tissue next to the tumor, taken before any cancer treatment. These receptors originate from a woman aged 35 to 70 with stage I lung adenocarcinoma.

This clone has a handful of counts. This chain connects TRBV6-8 to TRBJ1-5; maybe TRBD1 (6 bases). There are 16 residues in the CDR3. Germline values: CDR1 MNHGY, CDR2 SAAAGT. V was trimmed by 2 bases and J by 5 bases, leaving 16 bases between them. The chain's CDR3 is CASSYVQGRVYQPQHF. As DNA, the CDR3 is TGTGCCAGCAGTTACGTCCAGGGGCGAGTATATCAGCCCCAGCATTTT.

There are a few counts of this clone. V is TRBV28 and J is TRBJ2-1; D is unclear. Trimming took 7 bases from V and 0 from J, leaving 16 bases between them. There are 16 residues in the CDR3. Germline CDR1 is MDHEN and CDR2 is SYDVKM. The CDR3 nucleotides are TGTGCCAGCACCCCGGGTGCCCTAAGCTCCTACAATGAGCAGTTCTTC. Translating it yields CASTPGALSSYNEQFF. Using reference TRBV28 and TRBJ2-1 for the parts outside the CDR3, the full variable domain is DVKVTQSSRYLVKRTGEKVFLECVQDMDHENMFWYRQDPGLGLRLIYFSYDVKMKEKGDIPEGYSVSREKKERFSLILESASTNQTSMYLCASTPGALSSYNEQFFGPGTRLTVL.

This clone is classed as large. This chain uses TRBV16 with TRBJ1-2; 12 bases are shared with TRBD1. The CDR3 has 19 residues. After removal of 1 base from V and 4 bases from J, the junction contained 13 bases not matched to a gene. The V gene's germline CDR1 is KGHSY and CDR2 FQNENV. This CDR3 reads CASSQWFGRGQGAGYGYTF. The CDR3 region has the DNA TGTGCCAGCAGCCAATGGTTCGGACGGGGACAGGGGGCCGGCTATGGCTACACCTTC.

The chain combines TRBV5-1 with TRBJ2-7; D perhaps matches TRBD1 (8 bases). This CDR3 has 18 amino acids. The ends were cut back, 4 bases at V and 4 bases at J, with 27 bases in the middle. Germline CDR1 is SGHRS and CDR2 is YFSETQ. The CDR3 reads CASSRDRGAAGAQYEQYF. The DNA for the CDR3 is TGCGCCAGCAGCCGTGACAGGGGTGCTGCGGGAGCGCAATACGAGCAGTACTTC.

This clone ranks as medium-sized. This chain uses TRBV9 with TRBJ2-2; no definite D call. Per germline, CDR1 SGDLS and CDR2 YYNGEE. CDR3 length: 13 residues. Trimming removed 6 bases at V and 3 bases at J, with 9 bases between. CDR3 sequence: CASTLRHTGELFF. CDR3 nucleotides: TGTGCCAGCACCCTCAGACACACCGGGGAGCTGTTTTTT.

This clone was counted a few times. The chain carries TRBV29-1 and TRBJ2-5; TRBD1 agrees at 8 bases. The V gene's germline CDR1 is SQVTM and CDR2 ANQGSEA. CDR3 size: 13 residues. Trimming at V came to 4 bases and at J to 5 bases, leaving 6 bases not matched to a gene. The CDR3 loop is CSVVVTGVETQYF. Written as DNA, the CDR3 is TGCAGCGTTGTTGTGACAGGGGTCGAGACCCAGTACTTC.

This clone is labeled as medium-sized (0.01 to 0.1%). This chain links TRBV11-3 with TRBJ2-1, with a possible D match to TRBD2 (6 bases). This CDR3 has 14 residues. V gave up 4 bases and J gave up 4 bases, with 11 bases separating them. Germline values: CDR1 SGHNT, CDR2 YENEEA. The CDR3 DNA follows: TGTGCCAGCAGCTCCCGGGACTTATACAATGAGCAGTTCTTC. The encoded protein is CASSSRDLYNEQFF. The full variable domain, with the rest looked up from reference TRBV11-3 and TRBJ2-1, is EAGVVQSPRYKIIEKKQPVAFWCNPISGHNTLYWYLQNLGQGPELLIRYENEEAVDDSQLPKDRFSAERLKGVDSTLKIQPAELGDSAVYLCASSSRDLYNEQFFGPGTRLTVL.

V and J are TRBV10-2 and TRBJ1-1; D unresolved. This CDR3 has 15 amino acids. CDR1 WSHSY and CDR2 SAAADI come from the germline V gene. V lost 5 bases and J lost 5, with 18 bases in between. CDR3 coding DNA: TGCGCCAGCAGTCAACCCGGTAGGGCGAGGACTGAAGCTTTCTTT. It encodes CASSQPGRARTEAFF.

This clone was seen a handful of times. The chain combines TRBV6-8 with TRBJ2-5; 7 bases are a match to TRBD1. V lost 6 bases to trimming and J lost 2 bases; unmatched junction nucleotides: 6. The CDR3 sequence is 14 residues long. Germline CDR1 reads MNHGY; CDR2 reads SAAAGT. CDR3 residues: CASSWNRGQETQYF. The CDR3 bases are TGTGCCAGCAGCTGGAACAGGGGTCAAGAGACCCAGTACTTC.

The rearrangement uses TRBV15 and TRBJ2-3; TRBD2 matches at 13 bases. Germline trimming cut 3 bases from V and 3 bases from J; bases unmatched to any gene: 3. The CDR3 is made up of 16 amino acids. Germline CDR1 is LNHNV and CDR2 is YYDKDF (reference sequence). The CDR3 coding sequence is TGTGCCACCAGCAGGGGGACTAGCGGGATGACAGATACGCAGTATTTT. It specifies CATSRGTSGMTDTQYF.

This clone occurred a few times. The gene calls are TRBV6-8 and TRBJ2-2, with TRBD1 identical over 11 bases. This CDR3 contains 16 residues. Germline CDR1 is MNHGY and CDR2 is SAAAGT. J was trimmed by 4 bases and V by 5 bases; bases with no gene match: 6. In nucleotides, the CDR3 is TGTGCCAGCAGTCCCTCGGGACAGGGGGTCACCGGGGAGCTGTTTTTT. Its translation is CASSPSGQGVTGELFF.

The V call is TRBV28, the J call TRBJ1-2; D is unresolved. The length of the CDR3 is 14 residues. The V end lost 3 bases, the J end lost 0 bases, and 8 bases lay between the germline ends. Germline V gene lookup returns CDR1 MDHEN and CDR2 SYDVKM. The CDR3 DNA reads as TGTGCCAGCAGTTTTGTGGGTGCTAACTATGGCTACACCTTC. Protein sequence: CASSFVGANYGYTF.

The chain recombines TRBV6-8 with TRBJ2-1; perhaps TRBD2 as D (6 bases). Germline V CDR1 and CDR2: MNHGY, SAAAGT. The CDR3 runs to 17 residues. Trimming cost V 0 bases and J 8 bases, with 20 bases left between them. CDR3 nucleotide sequence: TGTGCCAGCAGTTACTCATTAGGCGGGAACTTGATCGATGAGCAGTTCTTC. Amino acid sequence: CASSYSLGGNLIDEQFF.

This clone was found a few times. The V and J genes are TRBV6-8 and TRBJ2-5; maybe TRBD1 (5 bases). The germline gives CDR1 MNHGY, CDR2 SAAAGT. This CDR3 contains 12 residues. The V and J ends lost 6 bases and 5 bases respectively, with 10 bases between them. CDR3 protein: CASSPHRETQYF. CDR3 nucleotides: TGTGCCAGCAGCCCCCACAGGGAGACCCAGTACTTC.

The V gene is TRBV5-1, the J gene TRBJ2-7; 10 bases are a match to TRBD1. This CDR3 comprises 15 residues. Germline V gene data show CDR1 as SGHRS and CDR2 as YFSETQ. Germline trimming cut 0 bases from V and 9 bases from J; bases unmatched to any gene: 9. The chain's CDR3 is CASSLVGDRGSRQYF. As DNA, the CDR3 is TGCGCCAGCAGCTTGGTCGGGGACAGGGGATCTAGGCAGTACTTC.

This clone was detected a few times. The chain uses TRBV28 and TRBJ2-2; 7 bases are shared with TRBD2. This CDR3 is 17 amino acids long. The J segment lost 4 bases and the V segment lost 3 bases, leaving 11 bases of the junction unmatched. Germline CDR1 is MDHEN and CDR2 is SYDVKM. As DNA, the CDR3 is TGTGCCAGCAGTTTCCCTCCGGGGAGGGTGGGCACCGGGGAGCTGTTTTTT. Translated, it gives CASSFPPGRVGTGELFF. Full variable domain (missing parts from reference TRBV28 and TRBJ2-2): DVKVTQSSRYLVKRTGEKVFLECVQDMDHENMFWYRQDPGLGLRLIYFSYDVKMKEKGDIPEGYSVSREKKERFSLILESASTNQTSMYLCASSFPPGRVGTGELFFGEGSRLTVL.

This chain connects TRBV18 to TRBJ2-2; D possibly corresponds to TRBD2 (5 bases). The CDR3 totals 13 residues. The germline CDR1 and CDR2 sequences are KGHSH and LQKENI. Between the trimmed V and J ends, which lost 3 bases and 5 bases, there was a span of 7 bases. This CDR3 is CASSPDYTGELFF. Written as DNA, the CDR3 is TGTGCCAGCTCACCTGACTATACCGGGGAGCTGTTTTTT.

The CDR3: CASSALVFGETQYF. The CDR3 DNA sequence: TGTGCCAGCAGCGCGCTAGTTTTCGGAGAGACCCAGTACTTC. The V and J genes are TRBV11-3 and TRBJ2-5; D remains ambiguous. The CDR3 runs to 14 residues. CDR1 is SGHNT, CDR2 YENEEA, per germline. The V end was cut by 5 bases, the J end by 4 bases, with 14 bases between.

The rearrangement links TRBV5-1 to TRBJ1-2; D gene ambiguous. V lost 2 bases to trimming and J lost 6 bases, with 14 bases between them. Germline V gene lookup returns CDR1 SGHRS and CDR2 YFSETQ. The CDR3 extends over 14 amino acids. The CDR3 DNA reads as TGCGCCAGCAGCTTTAACCTGGGCCAGGATGGCTACACCTTC. This translates into CASSFNLGQDGYTF. The full variable domain, with the rest looked up from reference TRBV5-1 and TRBJ1-2, is KAGVTQTPRYLIKTRGQQVTLSCSPISGHRSVSWYQQTPGQGLQFLFEYFSETQRNKGNFPGRFSGRQFSNSRSEMNVSTLELGDSALYLCASSFNLGQDGYTFGSGTRLTVV.

This rearrangement joins TRBV11-3 to TRBJ1-3; D not resolved. Germline loops: CDR1 SGHNT, CDR2 YENEEA. The V and J ends lost 5 bases and 4 bases respectively, with 15 bases between them. CDR3 size: 15 residues. The CDR3 bases are TGTGCCAGCAGCGTAGGGCGGAGGTCCGGAAACACCATATATTTT. Residues: CASSVGRRSGNTIYF.

The chain combines TRBV28 with TRBJ2-7; 7 nucleotides agree with TRBD2. In germline, CDR1 is MDHEN, CDR2 SYDVKM. The CDR3 consists of 13 residues. The J segment lost 5 bases and the V segment lost 2 bases, leaving 3 bases of the junction unmatched. In DNA form, the CDR3 reads TGTGCCAGCAGTTTAGCGGGGGTCCACGAGCAGTACTTC. It codes for CASSLAGVHEQYF.

Only a few counts were recorded for this clone. The gene calls are TRBV29-1 and TRBJ2-2; TRBD2 aligns across 7 bases. V dropped 4 bases and J dropped 6; count of bases not matched to a gene: 5. Germline values: CDR1 SQVTM, CDR2 ANQGSEA. There are 13 residues in the CDR3. CDR3 DNA: TGCAGCGTTGTGGGGGGGAGTGCCGGGGAGCTGTTTTTT. It yields the protein CSVVGGSAGELFF.

J is TRBJ1-1 and V is TRBV18; the D is unclear. Germline V gene data show CDR1 as KGHSH and CDR2 as LQKENI. The length of the CDR3 is 18 residues. The V gene lost 2 bases and the J gene lost 0 bases, with 19 bases spanning the gap. The CDR3 loop reads CASSPVSGSQNMNTEAFF. The CDR3 DNA sequence: TGTGCCAGCTCACCAGTCAGCGGTAGTCAGAACATGAACACTGAAGCTTTCTTT.

J is TRBJ2-1 and V is TRBV18; D assignment may be TRBD1 or TRBD2 (6 bases each). This CDR3 contains 15 residues. V lost 5 bases to trimming and J lost 2 bases, with 13 bases between them. Germline CDR1 KGHSH, CDR2 LQKENI. The CDR3 region is CASSRGGSPYNEQFF. As DNA, the CDR3 is TGTGCCAGCTCAAGAGGGGGGAGCCCCTACAATGAGCAGTTCTTC. Variable domain in full (rest from reference TRBV18 and TRBJ2-1): NAGVMQNPRHLVRRRGQEARLRCSPMKGHSHVYWYRQLPEEGLKFMVYLQKENIIDESGMPKERFSAEFPKEGPSILRIQQVVRGDSAAYFCASSRGGSPYNEQFFGPGTRLTVL.

By share, this clone counts as medium-sized. The CDR3 DNA sequence: TGTGCCAGCATCCCGGGTAGGACTAGCGGGATGCCGACTCAAGAGACCCAGTACTTC. As protein: CASIPGRTSGMPTQETQYF. The chain carries TRBV11-3 and TRBJ2-5; TRBD2 matches at 12 bases. Germline V CDR1 and CDR2: SGHNT, YENEEA. This CDR3 is 19 amino acids long. V lost 7 bases, J lost 2 bases, and 17 bases stayed unmatched.

The chain employs TRBV19 and TRBJ2-1, with a tentative D call TRBD2 (5 bases). Germline loops: CDR1 LNHDA, CDR2 SQIVND (reference sequence). V lost 7 bases and J 9 bases, leaving 10 bases between the germline ends. CDR3 size: 11 residues. The CDR3 spells CASTSSSEQFF. The CDR3 DNA follows: TGTGCCAGTACCTCTAGCAGTGAGCAGTTCTTC.

As concerns this clone: A junction end diverges from the germline sequence, so it may reflect a read error. The chain employs TRBV19 and TRBJ1-2; TRBD1 is a possible D gene (6 bases). CDR3 size: 15 residues. Germline lookup yields CDR1 LNHDA and CDR2 SQIVND (reference sequence). The CDR3 spells CASSMGAGANYGYTF. CDR3 in DNA: TGTGCCAGCAGTATGGGGGCAGGGGCGAACTATGGCTACACCTTC.

The table lists this clone with a few counts. The chain uses TRBV28 and TRBJ1-1; D remains ambiguous. Germline loops: CDR1 MDHEN, CDR2 SYDVKM. V lost 3 bases, J lost 1 base, and 3 bases lay in between. There are 12 residues in the CDR3. The CDR3 loop is CASSFRNTEAFF. The CDR3 DNA sequence: TGTGCCAGCAGTTTCCGGAACACTGAAGCTTTCTTT.